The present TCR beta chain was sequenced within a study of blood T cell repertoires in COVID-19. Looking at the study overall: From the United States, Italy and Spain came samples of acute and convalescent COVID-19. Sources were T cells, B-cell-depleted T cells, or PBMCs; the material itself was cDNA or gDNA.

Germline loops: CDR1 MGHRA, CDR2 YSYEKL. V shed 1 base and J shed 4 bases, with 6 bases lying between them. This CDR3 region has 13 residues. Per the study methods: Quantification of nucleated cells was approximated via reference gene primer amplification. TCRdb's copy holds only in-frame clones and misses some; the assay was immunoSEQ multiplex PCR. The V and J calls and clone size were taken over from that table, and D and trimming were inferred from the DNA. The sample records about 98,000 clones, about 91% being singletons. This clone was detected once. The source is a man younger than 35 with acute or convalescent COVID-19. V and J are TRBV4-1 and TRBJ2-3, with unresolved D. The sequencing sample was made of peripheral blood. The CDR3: CASSQGEADTQYF. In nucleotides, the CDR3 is TGCGCCAGCAGCCAAGGCGAAGCAGATACGCAGTATTTT.